The 23 T cell receptor beta chains reported below all come from one sample, sequenced in a study of T cells after yellow fever vaccination. TCRdb itself ran the 5' RACE reads through MiXCR, one entry per CDR3 protein. There are about 260,000 distinct CDR3 sequences in the sample; 5.2% occur only once, and roughly 3.4% lies in the top ten. The sequenced sample was CD4+ T cells sorted from PBMCs, obtained on the day of the yellow fever booster vaccination. All receptors come from a young man who received the YFV17D yellow fever vaccine.

This chain connects TRBV24-1 to TRBJ2-3; 10 nucleotides match TRBD2. Looked up from germline, CDR1 is KGHDR and CDR2 is SFDVKD. The CDR3 consists of 19 residues. V shed 3 bases and J 0 bases; nucleotides not matched to a gene: 11. The CDR3 here is CATSDRASGGPSSTDTQYF. The CDR3 coding sequence is TGTGCCACCAGTGATCGGGCTAGCGGGGGACCTTCTAGCACAGATACGCAGTATTTT.

The V and J genes are TRBV6-5 and TRBJ1-1; 7 bases match TRBD1. CDR3 length: 15 amino acids. Germline-derived CDR1 and CDR2 are MNHEY and SVGAGI. Trimming at V came to 6 bases and at J to 4 bases, leaving 11 bases not matched to a gene. The CDR3 coding sequence is TGTGCCAGCAGCCTACCGGGACAGCGGGGCACTGAAGCTTTCTTT. Translating it yields CASSLPGQRGTEAFF.

The chain employs TRBV7-2 and TRBJ2-1; 9 bases map to TRBD1. The germline gives CDR1 SGHTA, CDR2 FQGNSA. The CDR3 length is 14 residues. V trimming: 8 bases; J trimming: 4 bases; junction bases outside the gene matches: 6. CDR3 protein: CASRRDRVYNEQFF. The CDR3 DNA reads as TGTGCCAGCCGGCGGGACAGGGTGTACAATGAGCAGTTCTTC.

This rearrangement joins TRBV29-1 to TRBJ2-3; 8 bases are shared with TRBD1. The CDR3 has 12 amino acids. Trimming removed 2 bases from V and 6 bases from J; junction bases left unmatched: 1. Germline CDR1 SQVTM, CDR2 ANQGSEA. Written as DNA, the CDR3 is TGCAGCGTTGAAACAGGGGGTGATACGCAGTATTTT. This gives the protein CSVETGGDTQYF.

This clonotype has a count of ten or more. V is TRBV25-1 and J is TRBJ1-6; 8 bases match TRBD1. With 4 bases clipped from V and 10 bases from J, the junction kept 3 bases outside the gene matches. Germline-derived CDR1 and CDR2 are MGHDK and SYGVNS. The CDR3 covers 13 residues. The CDR3 nucleotides read TGTGCCAGCAGTGCGGACAGGGCGTCACCCCTCCACTTT. Translation gives CASSADRASPLHF. The full variable domain, its missing parts supplied by reference TRBV25-1 and TRBJ1-6, is EADIYQTPRYLVIGTGKKITLECSQTMGHDKMYWYQQDPGMELHLIHYSYGVNSTEKGDLSSESTVSRIRTEHFPLTLESARPSHTSQYLCASSADRASPLHFGNGTRLTVT.

The chain joins TRBV7-2 to TRBJ1-2; perhaps TRBD1 as D (6 bases). Trimming took off 4 bases at V and 7 bases at J, with 16 bases between the two ends. CDR1 and CDR2 from the germline V gene are SGHTA and FQGNSA. The CDR3 has 14 amino acids. The CDR3 DNA sequence: TGTGCCAGCAGCTACTTCACAGGGACGGCTGGCTACACCTTC. Its protein is CASSYFTGTAGYTF. The full variable domain, completed using reference TRBV7-2 and TRBJ1-2, is GAGVSQSPSNKVTEKGKDVELRCDPISGHTALYWYRQSLGQGLEFLIYFQGNSAPDKSGLPSDRFSAERTGGSVSTLTIQRTQQEDSAVYLCASSYFTGTAGYTFGSGTRLTVV.

This clonotype was seen more than once but under ten times. The chain links TRBV5-1 to TRBJ2-3, with D perhaps being TRBD1 or TRBD2 (5 bases each). This CDR3 has 14 amino acids. The germline V and J ends were trimmed by 9 bases and 3 bases, with 17 bases remaining between them. Germline loops: CDR1 SGHRS, CDR2 YFSETQ. CDR3 in DNA: TGCGCCACCCAGGTTGGGGGTTTGACAGATACGCAGTATTTT. Encoded protein: CATQVGGLTDTQYF.

This clonotype was picked up many times. This rearrangement joins TRBV20-1 to TRBJ1-2; D gene ambiguous. Trimming cost V 3 bases and J 8 bases, with 16 bases left between them. CDR1 is DFQATT, CDR2 SNEGSKA, per germline (reference sequence). The CDR3 contains 13 residues. Here the CDR3 DNA reads TGCAGTGCTAGGTTCAGGCTATCTTCAGGCTACACCTTC. This sequence encodes CSARFRLSSGYTF.

J is TRBJ2-3 and V is TRBV7-3; 7 positions match TRBD1. CDR1 is SGHTA, CDR2 FQGTGA, per germline. The V segment lost 6 bases and the J segment 5 bases; nucleotides outside the gene matches: 11. This CDR3 spans 15 amino acids. DNA for the CDR3: TGTGCCAGCAGTTCCAGGACAGGATTCGAAGATACGCAGTATTTT. Translating it yields CASSSRTGFEDTQYF.

A few counts support this clonotype. This chain links TRBV18 with TRBJ1-4; D unclear. V lost 6 bases and J lost 4, with 9 bases in between. Germline values: CDR1 KGHSH, CDR2 LQKENI. The length of the CDR3 is 13 residues. This CDR3 reads CASSRRDNEKLFF. CDR3 bases: TGTGCCAGCTCGCGGAGGGATAATGAAAAACTGTTTTTT.

This clonotype was seen ten or more times. This sequence joins TRBV29-1 and TRBJ2-3; D remains ambiguous. Trimming stripped 0 bases from V and 2 bases from J, with 12 bases between. The germline V gene has CDR1 SQVTM and CDR2 ANQGSEA. The CDR3 covers 15 residues. CDR3 region: CSVEERPNPTDTQYF. The CDR3 region has the DNA TGCAGCGTTGAAGAACGTCCGAACCCCACAGATACGCAGTATTTT.

This clonotype has only a few counts. The gene calls are TRBV6-2 or TRBV6-3 and TRBJ2-1; 11 positions agree with TRBD2. Per germline, CDR1 MNHEY and CDR2 SVGEGT. CDR3 length: 15 residues. With V trimmed by 2 bases and J by 7 bases, 4 bases remained unmatched. The CDR3, as DNA: TGTGCCAGCAGTTACCCGGGACTAGCGGTGAATGAGCAGTTCTTC. As protein: CASSYPGLAVNEQFF.

In this sample, this clonotype turned up many times. The rearrangement joins TRBV30 to TRBJ2-7, with TRBD2 matching 10 bases. Germline CDR1 is GTSNPN and CDR2 is SVGIG (reference sequence). The CDR3 has 12 residues. The V segment lost 3 bases and the J segment 6 bases; nucleotides outside the gene matches: 2. This CDR3 is CAWSLAGGEQYF. DNA of the CDR3: TGTGCCTGGAGCTTAGCGGGGGGCGAGCAGTACTTC.

The chain employs TRBV6-5 and TRBJ1-5; D unresolved. The CDR3 extends over 15 amino acids. Per germline, CDR1 MNHEY and CDR2 SVGAGI. The ends were cut back, 4 bases at V and 7 bases at J, with 17 bases in the middle. CDR3 in amino acids: CASSWRRTTGQPQHF. For the CDR3, the DNA is TGTGCCAGCAGTTGGCGCAGGACTACCGGCCAGCCCCAGCATTTT.

The chain recombines TRBV20-1 with TRBJ1-4; D is uncertain. The CDR3 covers 14 residues. The V gene's germline CDR1 is DFQATT and CDR2 SNEGSKA (reference sequence). The V end lost 6 bases, the J end lost 8 bases, and 19 bases lay between the germline ends. The DNA for the CDR3 is TGCAGTGCCCAAGGGCGGGGAGGGAAAGAAAAACTGTTTTTT. Protein sequence: CSAQGRGGKEKLFF.

The chain recombines TRBV21-1 with TRBJ2-7; the table's D call, TRBD1, has no DNA check behind it. TRBV21-1 is described as a pseudogene. This CDR3 contains 15 residues. In DNA form, the CDR3 reads TGTGCCAGCAGCAAATTAAGGACAGGGGTTTACGAGCAGTACTTC. Its protein is CASSKLRTGVYEQYF.

The chain links TRBV11-3 to TRBJ1-1; unclear D gene. This CDR3 is 15 amino acids long. Germline CDR1 and CDR2: SGHNT and YENEEA. The V and J ends lost 0 bases and 4 bases respectively, with 12 bases between them. CDR3 nucleotide sequence: TGTGCCAGCAGCTTAGATACCGGGGTAGGCACTGAAGCTTTCTTT. This codes for CASSLDTGVGTEAFF.

This clonotype was seen a handful of times. The CDR3 reads CASALWGGSSQETQYF. CDR3 DNA: TGTGCCAGCGCGCTATGGGGAGGTTCTTCACAAGAGACCCAGTACTTC. This chain joins TRBV11-2 and TRBJ2-5, with TRBD2 as a possible D gene (6 bases). Trimming pared 8 bases from V and 2 bases from J, leaving 21 bases between. The CDR3 contains 16 residues. CDR1 is SGHAT and CDR2 is FQNNGV in the germline V gene.

The V and J genes are TRBV5-1 and TRBJ2-3; the D gene is possibly TRBD1 (6 bases). Between the trimmed V and J ends, which lost 2 bases and 2 bases, there was a span of 15 bases. Germline-derived CDR1 and CDR2 are SGHRS and YFSETQ. The CDR3 contains 16 residues. DNA of the CDR3: TGCGCCAGCAGCTTACCCCAGGGGCTAGACACAGATACGCAGTATTTT. It encodes CASSLPQGLDTDTQYF.

The chain employs TRBV7-9 and TRBJ1-2; no clear D. The CDR3 runs 12 residues. Trimming took off 6 bases at V and 8 bases at J, with 13 bases between the two ends. The germline gives CDR1 SEHNR, CDR2 FQNEAQ (reference sequence). CDR3 bases: TGTGCCAGCAGATGGGGAGACGAAGGCTACACCTTC. It yields the protein CASRWGDEGYTF.

This clonotype came up a few times. The chain is built from TRBV4-1 and TRBJ2-2; TRBD2 is a possible D gene (6 bases). V was clipped by 2 bases and J by 2 bases, with 9 bases between them. Per the germline V gene, CDR1 is MGHRA and CDR2 is YSYEKL. This CDR3 has 15 residues. The CDR3 protein is CASSQRTTNTGELFF. The CDR3 DNA reads as TGCGCCAGCAGCCAACGGACTACAAACACCGGGGAGCTGTTTTTT.

This clonotype was seen many times. The chain uses TRBV7-2 and TRBJ2-5; D is perhaps TRBD1 (6 bases). Germline V lookup: CDR1 SGHTA, CDR2 FQGNSA. The CDR3 loop spans 13 amino acids. The ends were cut back, 8 bases at V and 1 base at J, with 11 bases in the middle. The CDR3 spells CASHRDIQETQYF. DNA for the CDR3: TGTGCCAGCCACAGGGACATCCAAGAGACCCAGTACTTC.

The table lists this clonotype with many counts. This chain uses TRBV6-2 or TRBV6-3 with TRBJ1-5, with D uncertain. The germline gives CDR1 MNHEY, CDR2 SVGEGT. The germline V and J ends were trimmed by 7 bases and 9 bases, with 19 bases remaining between them. This CDR3 has 14 amino acids. This CDR3 reads CASTLGYTEGPQHF. The DNA of the CDR3 is TGTGCCAGCACCCTCGGGTATACGGAAGGGCCCCAGCATTTT.